The 21 T cell receptor beta chains below come from one sample, sequenced in a study of blood T cell repertoires in COVID-19. TCRdb's copy holds only in-frame clones and misses some; the assay was immunoSEQ multiplex PCR. The sample shows 150,000 to 200,000 clones, around four fifths of them seen only once. The sequenced material came from peripheral blood. The source is a woman in her 70s with COVID-19, enrolled during active disease.

The chain couples TRBV9 to TRBJ2-2; 7 nucleotides agree with TRBD2. CDR3 length: 17 amino acids. V was pared by 9 bases and J by 0 bases, with 14 bases of the junction left unmatched. CDR1 SGDLS and CDR2 YYNGEE come from the germline V gene. The CDR3 here is CAIAGAGLPANTGELFF. In DNA form, the CDR3 reads TGTGCCATTGCCGGAGCGGGACTACCGGCGAACACCGGGGAGCTGTTTTTT.

The chain uses TRBV28 and TRBJ2-7; TRBD2 might be the D (7 bases). The CDR3 spans 17 residues. V was trimmed by 5 bases and J by 7 bases, leaving 27 bases between them. Germline V gene data show CDR1 as MDHEN and CDR2 as SYDVKM. The CDR3 loop is CASSPPLGGGPLGEQYF. The CDR3 coding sequence is TGTGCCAGCAGTCCCCCACTTGGGGGGGGGCCTTTAGGGGAGCAGTACTTC.

V gene TRBV6-2 or TRBV6-3 combines with J gene TRBJ2-2, with D possibly TRBD2 on 6 matching bases. The V gene lost 4 bases and the J gene lost 1 base, with 10 bases spanning the gap. Germline CDR1 and CDR2: MNHEY and SVGEGT. The CDR3 contains 15 residues. CDR3 coding DNA: TGTGCCAGCAGTTTGGGACTGGGGAACACCGGGGAGCTGTTTTTT. Residues: CASSLGLGNTGELFF.

CDR3 DNA sequence: TGCAGCGTTGGTAGGCAACTAGTCTCCTACAATGAGCAGTTCTTC. It yields the protein CSVGRQLVSYNEQFF. V and J are TRBV29-1 and TRBJ2-1, with a weak D call TRBD2 (5 bases). This CDR3 region has 15 residues. Trimming left V 4 bases short and J 0 bases short, with 13 bases between. CDR1 is SQVTM and CDR2 is ANQGSEA in the germline V gene.

The table lists this clone with a count of one. The chain has TRBV25-1 and TRBJ2-1; the D gene is possibly TRBD2 (6 bases). V lost 8 bases to trimming and J lost 4 bases, with 9 bases between them. This CDR3 spans 12 amino acids. In germline, CDR1 is MGHDK, CDR2 SYGVNS. The CDR3 region is CASGRGYNEQFF. CDR3 coding DNA: TGTGCCAGCGGGCGGGGTTACAATGAGCAGTTCTTC.

This chain connects TRBV5-1 to TRBJ1-6; 7 nucleotides align to TRBD1. This CDR3 is built from 15 residues. Germline loops: CDR1 SGHRS, CDR2 YFSETQ. V gave up 0 bases and J gave up 7 bases; unmatched junction bases: 4. In DNA form, the CDR3 reads TGCGCCAGCAGCTTGGTATCGGGACAGAATTCACCCCTCCACTTT. It translates to CASSLVSGQNSPLHF.

The chain has TRBV5-1 and TRBJ2-5; D unclear. From germline, CDR1 is SGHRS and CDR2 YFSETQ. CDR3 length equals 13 residues. Between the trimmed V and J ends, which lost 2 bases and 3 bases, there was a span of 8 bases. CDR3 sequence: CASSFDTKETQYF. The CDR3, as DNA: TGCGCCAGCAGCTTTGACACGAAAGAGACCCAGTACTTC.

The J gene is TRBJ2-5, the V gene TRBV7-2; no clear D. The V and J ends lost 1 base and 2 bases respectively, with 14 bases between them. Germline V lookup: CDR1 SGHTA, CDR2 FQGNSA. This CDR3 spans 16 amino acids. The CDR3 spells CASSLGPDLKQETQYF. For the CDR3, the DNA is TGTGCCAGCAGCTTAGGTCCTGACTTAAAACAAGAGACCCAGTACTTC.

J is TRBJ2-7 and V is TRBV6-5; 7 bases are a match to TRBD1. The CDR3 runs 13 residues. The V gene's germline CDR1 is MNHEY and CDR2 SVGAGI. V dropped 5 bases and J dropped 1; count of bases not matched to a gene: 2. CDR3 amino acids: CASSKTGSYEQYF. The CDR3 coding sequence is TGTGCCAGCAGTAAGACAGGGTCCTACGAGCAGTACTTC.

J is TRBJ2-7 and V is TRBV5-1; a weak D match, TRBD1 (6 bases). Germline CDR1 SGHRS, CDR2 YFSETQ. The germline V and J ends were trimmed by 0 bases and 2 bases, with 12 bases remaining between them. The CDR3 has 15 residues. For the CDR3, the DNA is TGCGCCAGCAGCTTGGGGCAGGGGCGAACCTACGAGCAGTACTTC. Translation gives CASSLGQGRTYEQYF.

This rearrangement joins TRBV19 to TRBJ2-1, with D perhaps matching TRBD2 (5 bases). Germline-derived CDR1 and CDR2 are LNHDA and SQIVND (reference sequence). The CDR3 consists of 12 residues. Trimming took 1 base from V and 8 from J, leaving 6 bases between them. CDR3 DNA: TGTGCCAGTAGTATAGGAGGGCATGAGCAGTTCTTC. Protein product: CASSIGGHEQFF.

The genes are TRBV11-2 and TRBJ2-1; TRBD2 aligns across 9 bases. This CDR3 is 15 amino acids long. The germline V gene has CDR1 SGHAT and CDR2 FQNNGV. The V gene end was trimmed by 5 bases and the J gene end by 5 bases; junction bases not matched to a gene: 7. CDR3 DNA sequence: TGTGCCAGCAGCCTGGGTCTAGCGGGGAACAATGAGCAGTTCTTC. Translation gives CASSLGLAGNNEQFF.

In the case of this clone: This sample also contains other DNA sequences that code for the same CDR3. V gene TRBV28 combines with J gene TRBJ2-2, with D hard to call. V was clipped by 2 bases and J by 4 bases, with 8 bases between them. CDR3 length: 14 amino acids. The germline V gene encodes CDR1 MDHEN and CDR2 SYDVKM. CDR3 bases: TGTGCCAGCAGTTTAAGAGGCTTCACCGGGGAGCTGTTTTTT. This translates into CASSLRGFTGELFF.

The chain combines TRBV7-8 with TRBJ2-2, with a tentative D call TRBD2 (6 bases). Germline V gene lookup returns CDR1 SGHVS and CDR2 FQNEAQ. V was shortened by 5 bases and J by 4 bases, with 14 bases between the two germline ends. CDR3 length: 15 residues. As DNA, the CDR3 is TGTGCCAGCAGCCGAGTGGGGGGTCGCACCGGGGAGCTGTTTTTT. Translated: CASSRVGGRTGELFF.

This clone was found a few times. The V call is TRBV30, the J call TRBJ1-3; TRBD1 is a possible D gene (5 bases). Trimming pared 2 bases from V and 4 bases from J, leaving 12 bases between. This CDR3 comprises 14 residues. The V gene's germline CDR1 is GTSNPN and CDR2 SVGIG (reference sequence). This chain's CDR3 is CAWSSGGAGNTIYF. As DNA, the CDR3 is TGTGCCTGGAGTAGTGGAGGGGCAGGAAACACCATATATTTT.

This clone occurred a few times. This sequence joins TRBV19 and TRBJ2-1; TRBD2 matches 7 bases. V gave up 7 bases and J gave up 3 bases; unmatched junction bases: 9. The CDR3 runs to 15 residues. Germline lookup yields CDR1 LNHDA and CDR2 SQIVND (reference sequence). The CDR3 here is CASTPEASGYNEQFF. Here the CDR3 DNA reads TGTGCCAGTACCCCCGAGGCTAGCGGCTACAATGAGCAGTTCTTC.

The chain links TRBV7-2 to TRBJ2-6; weak D call: TRBD1 (6 bases). This CDR3 region has 17 residues. V lost 5 bases and J 0 bases, leaving 14 bases between the germline ends. Per germline, CDR1 SGHTA and CDR2 FQGNSA. The DNA of the CDR3 is TGTGCCAGCAGCGTACAGGGTTTGCACTCTGGGGCCAACGTCCTGACTTTC. Its translation: CASSVQGLHSGANVLTF.

The chain has TRBV28 and TRBJ2-7, with D tentatively TRBD1 (5 bases). Germline-derived CDR1 and CDR2 are MDHEN and SYDVKM. The CDR3 totals 15 residues. V gave up 6 bases and J gave up 3 bases, with 18 bases separating them. The CDR3 spells CASSPWTQKDYEQYF. The DNA of the CDR3 is TGTGCCAGCAGCCCCTGGACACAAAAAGACTACGAGCAGTACTTC.

This clone was seen more than once but under ten times. The chain links TRBV5-1 to TRBJ1-1, with D hard to call. Germline V gives CDR1 SGHRS, CDR2 YFSETQ. The CDR3 totals 13 residues. V was shortened by 4 bases and J by 0 bases, with 7 bases between the two germline ends. The CDR3 DNA reads TGCGCCAGCAGCCGAGACATGAACACTGAAGCTTTCTTT. Its translation: CASSRDMNTEAFF.

V gene TRBV6-5 combines with J gene TRBJ1-5, with TRBD1 identical over 8 bases. Germline assignment: CDR1 MNHEY and CDR2 SVGAGI. V shed 7 bases, J shed 2 bases, and the junction held 7 bases outside the gene matches. The CDR3 totals 15 residues. The DNA of the CDR3 is TGTGCCAGCACTCCCACGACAGGGGGCAATCAGCCCCAGCATTTT. It is translated as CASTPTTGGNQPQHF.

In nucleotides, the CDR3 is TGTGCCAGCAGTTACTCGATCGGTTTGGAGTTCTTC. Its translation: CASSYSIGLEFF. This chain joins TRBV6-5 and TRBJ2-1; no firm D call. The germline V gene encodes CDR1 MNHEY and CDR2 SVGAGI. V shed 0 bases and J shed 14 bases, with 11 bases lying between them. The CDR3 runs 12 residues.